Here is one T cell receptor (beta chain) with its context. This clonotype was detected many times. No cognate antigen has been identified for it. The record has no base qualities; no much larger clone is one base away. Preparation of the library involved PCR. Sequencing took place on an Illumina HiSeq 2500. TCR libraries were prepared with molecular barcoding, using unique molecular identifiers to normalize TCRbeta repertoire quantification. The public sequencing data were trimmed at Q25 with fastp and processed into clonotypes with MiXCR by TCRdb, which kept only in-frame beta chains. Each entry merges the rows of one CDR3 protein and shows their most common DNA and genes. The sample data list 240,000 or so distinct CDR3 sequences, and more than 10% of these were observed just once. Of the sample, about 2.6% falls within the top ten clones. The data are from a study of T-cell reconstitution after alpha-beta-depleted transplantation in children (dated by TCRdb to the mid-2010s). Background for the entire study: Using TCR repertoire profiling, the study followed T-cell immune reconstitution in a quantitative way in children after TCRalphabeta/CD19-depleted allogeneic hematopoietic cell transplantation.

Spanning cysteine to phenylalanine, the CDR3 consists of 14 amino acids. Only the CDR3 part of the read is kept: 42 bases, read in frame from the first base. The germline V gene encodes CDR1 SGHRS and CDR2 YFSETQ. The V and J ends are trimmed by 4 bases and 3 bases, leaving 14 bases between them. The receptor chain draws on TRBV5-1 and TRBJ2-7; tentative D gene TRBD2, with 6 bases matching. This clonotype was obtained from a human donor who donated a stem cell graft to a child with acute lymphoblastic leukemia. Specimen: PBMCs from the stem cell graft donor, collected from the stem cell graft. The sequenced DNA is TGCGCCAGCAGCGTCCCGACGGGACTCTACGAGCAGTACTTC. This yields the protein CASSVPTGLYEQYF.